A single sample gave rise to the 27 T cell receptor beta chains below, sequenced in a study of blood T cells in healthy people across ages. Together with a sample-barcoded 5' primer, a J-beta primer mix was included in a second PCR lasting roughly 6 to 12 cycles. TCRdb reprocessed the 5' RACE reads via MiXCR and lists one record per CDR3 protein. The repertoire includes 450,000 to 650,000 distinct CDR3 sequences, more than 20% of them detected once, and 7.5% to 9% sits in the top ten. Another study also made use of these data, one on T cells of mothers and their children.

Input material: blood. Source of these receptors: a boy aged 5-17 years in good health.

The chain couples TRBV6-2 or TRBV6-3 to TRBJ2-3; TRBD1 matches at 8 bases. This CDR3 has 15 residues. Germline V CDR1 and CDR2: MNHEY, SVGEGT. V shed 5 bases, J shed 3 bases, and the junction held 7 bases outside the gene matches. This CDR3 is CASSAYRGSTDTQYF. CDR3 DNA: TGTGCCAGCAGTGCCTACAGGGGGTCTACAGATACGCAGTATTTT.

This sequence joins TRBV6-5 and TRBJ2-2; 7 nucleotides match TRBD2. V dropped 7 bases and J dropped 2; count of bases not matched to a gene: 4. This CDR3 is 14 amino acids long. Germline V CDR1 and CDR2: MNHEY, SVGAGI. This CDR3 is CASTTGGNTGELFF. The CDR3 region has the DNA TGTGCCAGCACCACGGGGGGTAACACCGGGGAGCTGTTTTTT.

This clonotype has only a few counts. J is TRBJ2-5 and V is TRBV28; D could derive from TRBD1 or TRBD2 (5 bases each). V lost 4 bases and J lost 2, with 8 bases in between. Germline CDR1 and CDR2: MDHEN and SYDVKM. This CDR3 is built from 13 residues. CDR3 region: CASSCWGQETQYF. The CDR3 DNA reads TGTGCCAGCAGTTGCTGGGGGCAAGAGACCCAGTACTTC.

This clonotype was observed a few times. The rearrangement links TRBV24-1 to TRBJ2-4; D is ambiguous. CDR1 is KGHDR and CDR2 is SFDVKD in the germline V gene. V was clipped by 4 bases and J by 3 bases, with 15 bases between them. This CDR3 region has 16 residues. This CDR3 is CATSDLQSRRKNIQYF. CDR3 nucleotide sequence: TGTGCCACCAGTGACTTACAATCCAGGCGCAAAAACATTCAGTACTTC.

This clonotype was seen many times. This chain uses TRBV12-3 or TRBV12-4 with TRBJ2-5, with 7 bases matching TRBD2. CDR3 length: 14 residues. V shed 6 bases, J shed 2 bases, and the junction held 6 bases outside the gene matches. The CDR3 DNA is TGTGCCAGCAGCCGCCCGGGACTACAAGAGACCCAGTACTTC. It codes for CASSRPGLQETQYF.

This chain uses TRBV29-1 with TRBJ1-1, with 7 bases that match TRBD1. The CDR3 totals 13 residues. The germline V gene has CDR1 SQVTM and CDR2 ANQGSEA. V lost 6 bases to trimming and J lost 0 bases; unmatched junction nucleotides: 4. This CDR3 reads CSVGQRLNTEAFF. CDR3 nucleotides: TGCAGCGTGGGACAGAGATTGAACACTGAAGCTTTCTTT. Variable domain in full (rest from reference TRBV29-1 and TRBJ1-1): SAVISQKPSRDICQRGTSLTIQCQVDSQVTMMFWYRQQPGQSLTLIATANQGSEATYESGFVIDKFPISRPNLTFSTLTVSNMSPEDSSIYLCSVGQRLNTEAFFGQGTRLTVV.

This clonotype was recorded once. The chain joins TRBV5-1 to TRBJ2-5; TRBD1 might be the D (6 bases). CDR1 is SGHRS, CDR2 YFSETQ, per germline. The CDR3 has 15 residues. The V and J ends lost 4 bases and 2 bases respectively, with 15 bases between them. CDR3 region: CASSPVTTGQETQYF. The CDR3 nucleotides are TGCGCCAGCAGCCCCGTCACGACAGGTCAAGAGACCCAGTACTTC.

The rearrangement uses TRBV7-2 and TRBJ2-5; tentative D call: TRBD2 (6 bases). The CDR3 runs 16 residues. CDR1 is SGHTA, CDR2 FQGNSA, per germline. Trimming left V 5 bases short and J 5 bases short, with 21 bases between. The CDR3 protein is CASSLRRRHREETQYF. CDR3 coding DNA: TGTGCCAGCAGCCTAAGAAGGCGGCATCGGGAGGAGACCCAGTACTTC.

The chain combines TRBV11-2 with TRBJ2-5, with TRBD2 matching over 9 bases. The end of the DNA aligns better with TRBJ2-1, so the J call may be wrong. Germline V gene sequence: CDR1 SGHAT, CDR2 FQNNGV. The CDR3 has 16 residues. CDR3 DNA: TGTGCCAGCAGCCTCACCACCCGCGGGAGGGCCAGGGAGCAGTTCTTC. Translating gives CASSLTTRGRAREQFF.

This chain joins TRBV18 and TRBJ1-2; D call uncertain. Trimming took off 3 bases at V and 4 bases at J, with 9 bases between the two ends. The germline V gene has CDR1 KGHSH and CDR2 LQKENI. This CDR3 contains 13 residues. The CDR3 here is CASSPALAYGYTF. The CDR3 DNA reads TGTGCCAGCTCACCTGCCCTGGCCTATGGCTACACCTTC.

The J gene is TRBJ2-1, the V gene TRBV9, with 11 bases fitting TRBD2. Per germline, CDR1 SGDLS and CDR2 YYNGEE. The CDR3 runs 18 residues. After removal of 0 bases from V and 6 bases from J, the junction contained 11 bases not matched to a gene. The CDR3 coding sequence is TGTGCCAGCAGCGTAGACCTGACTAGCGGGATCAGGGGCAATGAGCAGTTCTTC. This sequence encodes CASSVDLTSGIRGNEQFF.

The gene calls are TRBV7-9 and TRBJ2-5, with 8 positions matching TRBD1. The J call is uncertain, as TRBJ2-7 better fits the DNA end. The CDR3 runs to 15 residues. Germline assignment: CDR1 SEHNR and CDR2 FQNEAQ (reference sequence). CDR3 bases: TGTGCCAGCAGCTCCCGACAGGGGAAAGGTTACGAGCAGTACTTC. Translation: CASSSRQGKGYEQYF.

This clonotype has more than one count but fewer than ten. The chain carries TRBV5-6 and TRBJ2-7, with D hard to call. Germline V gene lookup returns CDR1 SGHDT and CDR2 YYEEEE. This CDR3 spans 14 amino acids. V lost 4 bases and J 0 bases, leaving 11 bases between the germline ends. The CDR3 DNA reads TGTGCCAGCAGCCAACAAGCTACCTCCTACGAGCAGTACTTC. Translated: CASSQQATSYEQYF.

The V call is TRBV5-5, the J call TRBJ1-3, with D tentatively TRBD1 (6 bases). Per germline, CDR1 SGHKS and CDR2 YYEKEE (reference sequence). The germline V and J ends were trimmed by 0 bases and 7 bases, with 14 bases remaining between them. The CDR3 extends over 15 amino acids. The DNA for the CDR3 is TGTGCCAGCAGCTTGGATGGGGGGGCCCCGAACACCATATATTTT. As protein: CASSLDGGAPNTIYF.

This clonotype was seen only a few times. This chain joins TRBV30 and TRBJ2-7; the D gene could be TRBD1 or TRBD2 (6 bases each). The germline V gene has CDR1 GTSNPN and CDR2 SVGIG (reference sequence). The V end lost 3 bases, the J end lost 4 bases, and 13 bases lay between the germline ends. The CDR3 has 13 amino acids. In DNA, the CDR3 is TGTGCCTGGAGGGGGCAGGGGACTTACGAGCAGTACTTC. It is translated as CAWRGQGTYEQYF.

This clonotype turned up a few times. J is TRBJ2-1 and V is TRBV6-5; TRBD1 aligns across 7 bases. Trimming removed 4 bases from V and 9 bases from J; junction bases left unmatched: 6. In germline, CDR1 is MNHEY, CDR2 SVGAGI. The CDR3 length is 13 residues. The CDR3 protein is CASSSDRWGEQFF. The CDR3, as DNA: TGTGCCAGCAGTTCGGACAGGTGGGGTGAGCAGTTCTTC.

This clonotype was detected only a few times. The chain has TRBV4-3 and TRBJ1-4; 7 positions agree with TRBD1. CDR1 and CDR2 (germline): LGHNA, YSLEER. V shed 1 base and J 6 bases; nucleotides not matched to a gene: 2. There are 14 residues in the CDR3. CDR3 in DNA: TGCGCCAGCAGCCAAGTGACAGGGTATGAAAAACTGTTTTTT. Translated: CASSQVTGYEKLFF.

The chain recombines TRBV11-2 with TRBJ2-3; unclear D gene. Deletions cut 5 bases from V and 2 bases from J, with 5 bases between. The CDR3 runs 12 residues. CDR1 and CDR2 (germline): SGHAT, FQNNGV. CDR3 protein: CASSHDTDTQYF. CDR3 nucleotides: TGTGCCAGCAGCCATGACACAGATACGCAGTATTTT. Drawing the rest from reference TRBV11-2 and TRBJ2-3, the complete variable domain is EAGVAQSPRYKIIEKRQSVAFWCNPISGHATLYWYQQILGQGPKLLIQFQNNGVVDDSQLPKDRFSAERLKGVDSTLKIQPAKLEDSAVYLCASSHDTDTQYFGPGTRLTVL.

The J gene is TRBJ1-5, the V gene TRBV20-1; unclear D gene. This CDR3 is 15 amino acids long. Germline V gene data show CDR1 as DFQATT and CDR2 as SNEGSKA (reference sequence). V lost 6 bases and J lost 1, with 16 bases in between. In nucleotides, the CDR3 is TGCAGTGCCGGTCGTCAGACGGTCAGCAATCAGCCCCAGCATTTT. This codes for CSAGRQTVSNQPQHF.

This chain uses TRBV6-1 with TRBJ2-5; 8 bases map to TRBD1. The end of the DNA fits TRBJ2-7 better, so the J call may be wrong. Germline V gene sequence: CDR1 MNHNS, CDR2 SASEGT. This CDR3 comprises 18 residues. CDR3 in DNA: TGTGCCAGCAGCGAACATACAACGTTGACAGGGGCTGGGTACGAGCAGTACTTC. It codes for CASSEHTTLTGAGYEQYF.

The chain recombines TRBV7-2 with TRBJ2-5, with D possibly being TRBD2 (6 bases). Trimming shortened V by 2 bases and J by 4 bases, and 11 bases separated the two germline ends. Germline CDR1 SGHTA, CDR2 FQGNSA. The CDR3 sequence is 14 residues long. CDR3 sequence: CASSLNPSAETQYF. The DNA for the CDR3 is TGTGCCAGCAGCTTAAACCCTAGCGCAGAGACCCAGTACTTC.

This clonotype was counted only a few times. The chain joins TRBV30 to TRBJ2-1; tentative D call: TRBD2 (6 bases). Germline V gene lookup returns CDR1 GTSNPN and CDR2 SVGIG (reference sequence). Trimming took off 2 bases at V and 2 bases at J, with 13 bases between the two ends. The CDR3 extends over 15 amino acids. The CDR3 spells CAWSPGAPTYNEQFF. The CDR3 DNA is TGTGCCTGGAGTCCGGGAGCTCCTACCTACAATGAGCAGTTCTTC. Supplemented by reference TRBV30 and TRBJ2-1, the full variable domain reads SQTIHQWPATLVQPVGSPLSLECTVEGTSNPNLYWYRQAAGRGLQLLFYSVGIGQISSEVPQNLSASRPQDRQFILSSKKLLLSDSGFYLCAWSPGAPTYNEQFFGPGTRLTVL.

The rearrangement joins TRBV7-2 to TRBJ1-4, with a tentative D call TRBD1 (6 bases). Per germline, CDR1 SGHTA and CDR2 FQGNSA. Trimming took 6 bases from V and 2 from J, leaving 16 bases between them. The CDR3 totals 16 residues. The CDR3 is CASRVKPGVTNEKLFF. The CDR3 DNA is TGTGCCAGCAGGGTCAAACCAGGGGTGACTAATGAAAAACTGTTTTTT.

This clonotype was seen a handful of times. The gene calls are TRBV10-3 and TRBJ2-7, with 10 positions matching TRBD2. Trimming took 4 bases from V and 5 from J; bases not matched to a gene: 20. CDR3 length: 19 residues. Germline lookup yields CDR1 ENHRY and CDR2 SYGVKD. The CDR3 sequence is CAISGQGAGGPFRGNEQYF. The CDR3 coding sequence is TGTGCCATCAGTGGCCAAGGAGCGGGGGGGCCATTTAGGGGCAACGAGCAGTACTTC.

This clonotype was recorded many times. The rearrangement uses TRBV6-2 or TRBV6-3 and TRBJ1-2; the match to TRBD1 covers 8 bases. The CDR3 is 16 amino acids. Germline V gene sequence: CDR1 MNHEY, CDR2 SVGEGT. J gave up 5 bases and V 5 bases, and 13 bases lay outside the gene matches. The DNA of the CDR3 is TGTGCCAGCAGTCAATCAGGGACAGGCGACCTATATGGCTACACCTTC. Amino acid sequence: CASSQSGTGDLYGYTF.

This clonotype was seen ten or more times. The CDR3 spells CASSSDREEYF. CDR3 nucleotides: TGTGCCAGCAGTTCGGACAGGGAGGAGTACTTC. This chain joins TRBV28 and TRBJ2-5; 8 nucleotides align to TRBD1. In germline, CDR1 is MDHEN, CDR2 SYDVKM. After removal of 4 bases from V and 12 bases from J, the junction contained 4 bases not matched to a gene. The CDR3 loop spans 11 amino acids.

This clonotype was counted a few times. This chain connects TRBV7-4 to TRBJ1-5; maybe TRBD1 (5 bases). Germline loops: CDR1 SGHVT, CDR2 SQSDAQ. V was cut by 0 bases and J by 5 bases, with 23 bases left in between. CDR3 size: 19 residues. CDR3 sequence (DNA): TGTGCCAGCAGCTTAGCGCTAATGGGGGTGGGCACCTTCGATCAGCCCCAGCATTTT. Amino acid sequence: CASSLALMGVGTFDQPQHF. The full variable domain, in which reference TRBV7-4 and TRBJ1-5 provide the parts outside the CDR3, is GAGVSQSPRYKVAKRGRDVALRCDSISGHVTLYWYRQTLGQGSEVLTYSQSDAQRDKSGRPSGRFSAERPERSVSTLKIQRTEQGDSAVYLCASSLALMGVGTFDQPQHFGDGTRLSIL.